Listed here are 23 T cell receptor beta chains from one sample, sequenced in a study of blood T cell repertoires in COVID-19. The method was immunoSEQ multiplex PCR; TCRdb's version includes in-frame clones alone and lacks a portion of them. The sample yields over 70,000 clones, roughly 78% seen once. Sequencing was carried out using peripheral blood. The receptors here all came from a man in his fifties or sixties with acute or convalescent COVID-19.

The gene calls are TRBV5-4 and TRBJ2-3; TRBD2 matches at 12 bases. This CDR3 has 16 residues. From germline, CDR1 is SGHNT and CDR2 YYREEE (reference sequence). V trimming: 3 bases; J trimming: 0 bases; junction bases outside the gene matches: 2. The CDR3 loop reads CASSSGTSGSTDTQYF. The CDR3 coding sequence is TGTGCCAGCAGCTCAGGGACTAGCGGGAGCACAGATACGCAGTATTTT.

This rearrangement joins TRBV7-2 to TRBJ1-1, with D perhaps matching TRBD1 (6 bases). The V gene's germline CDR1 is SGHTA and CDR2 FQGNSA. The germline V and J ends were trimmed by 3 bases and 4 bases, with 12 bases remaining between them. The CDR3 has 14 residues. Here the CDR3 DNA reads TGTGCCAGCAGCTTTACAGGGCTTGGCACTGAAGCTTTCTTT. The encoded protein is CASSFTGLGTEAFF.

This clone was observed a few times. The CDR3: CASRPQGQGKSGANVLTF. The CDR3 DNA reads as TGTGCAAGTCGCCCCCAAGGACAGGGAAAATCGGGGGCCAACGTCCTGACTTTC. The genes are TRBV12-2 and TRBJ2-6; TRBD1 is the table's D call and was not checked against the DNA. TRBV12-2 is recorded as a pseudogene. This CDR3 has 18 residues.

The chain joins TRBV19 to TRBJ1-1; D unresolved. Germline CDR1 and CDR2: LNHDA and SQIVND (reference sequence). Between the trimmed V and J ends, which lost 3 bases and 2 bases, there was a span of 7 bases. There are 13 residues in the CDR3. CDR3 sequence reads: CASSIAVNTEAFF. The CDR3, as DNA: TGTGCCAGTAGTATCGCGGTCAACACTGAAGCTTTCTTT.

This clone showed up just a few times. This CDR3 reads CASSKAGQDLEQFF. The CDR3 region has the DNA TGTGCCAGCAGCAAGGCAGGGCAGGATCTTGAGCAGTTCTTC. This chain connects TRBV6-6 to TRBJ2-1; D is possibly TRBD1 (5 bases). The CDR3 is made up of 14 amino acids. The germline CDR1 and CDR2 sequences are MNHNY and SVGAGI (reference sequence). V was trimmed by 6 bases and J by 9 bases, leaving 18 bases between them.

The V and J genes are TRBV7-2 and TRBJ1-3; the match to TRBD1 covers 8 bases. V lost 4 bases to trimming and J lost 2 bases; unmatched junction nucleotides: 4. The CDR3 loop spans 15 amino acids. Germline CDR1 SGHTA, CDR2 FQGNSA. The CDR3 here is CASSSQGAAGNTIYF. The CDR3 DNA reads TGTGCCAGCAGCTCTCAGGGGGCTGCTGGAAACACCATATATTTT.

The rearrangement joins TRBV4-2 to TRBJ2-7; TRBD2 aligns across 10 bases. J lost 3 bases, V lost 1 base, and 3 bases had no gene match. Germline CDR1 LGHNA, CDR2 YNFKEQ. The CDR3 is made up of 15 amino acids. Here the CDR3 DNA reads TGTGCCAGCAGCCAAGCGTCTAGCGGGGGCTACGAGCAGTACTTC. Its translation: CASSQASSGGYEQYF.

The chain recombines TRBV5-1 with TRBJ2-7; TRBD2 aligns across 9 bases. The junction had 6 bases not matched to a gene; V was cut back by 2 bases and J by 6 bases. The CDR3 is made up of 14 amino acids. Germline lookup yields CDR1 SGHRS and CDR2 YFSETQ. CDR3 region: CASSFDGTSREQYF. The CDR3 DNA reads TGCGCCAGCAGCTTTGATGGGACTAGCCGCGAGCAGTACTTC.

The CDR3 sequence is CASSPASGVLRETQYF. The CDR3 DNA sequence: TGTGCCAGCAGCCCAGCTAGCGGGGTCCTGAGGGAGACCCAGTACTTC. The chain joins TRBV7-3 to TRBJ2-5; 9 bases are shared with TRBD2. CDR3 length: 16 residues. Per germline, CDR1 SGHTA and CDR2 FQGTGA. With V trimmed by 5 bases and J by 5 bases, 12 bases remained unmatched. The complete variable domain, with remaining parts taken from reference TRBV7-3 and TRBJ2-5, reads GAGVSQTPSNKVTEKGKYVELRCDPISGHTALYWYRQSLGQGPEFLIYFQGTGAADDSGLPNDRFFAVRPEGSVSTLKIQRTERGDSAVYLCASSPASGVLRETQYFGPGTRLLVL.

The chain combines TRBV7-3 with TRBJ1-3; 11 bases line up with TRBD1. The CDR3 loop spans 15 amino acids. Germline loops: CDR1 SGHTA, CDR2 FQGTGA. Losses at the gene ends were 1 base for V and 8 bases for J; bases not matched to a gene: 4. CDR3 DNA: TGTGCCAGCAGCTTAAACGGACAGGGGGCGGACACCATATATTTT. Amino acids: CASSLNGQGADTIYF.

The CDR3 spells CASMRYEGNQPQHF. For the CDR3, the DNA is TGTGCCAGCATGAGATACGAGGGCAATCAGCCCCAGCATTTT. V usage is TRBV9 and J usage is TRBJ1-5; D remains ambiguous. This CDR3 region has 14 residues. Germline values: CDR1 SGDLS, CDR2 YYNGEE. Trimming stripped 6 bases from V and 2 bases from J, with 12 bases between.

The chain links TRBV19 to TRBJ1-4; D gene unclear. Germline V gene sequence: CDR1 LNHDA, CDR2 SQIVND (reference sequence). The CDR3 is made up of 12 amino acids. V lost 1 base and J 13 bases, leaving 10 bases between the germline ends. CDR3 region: CASSIGPSGLFF. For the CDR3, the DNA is TGTGCCAGTAGTATAGGGCCCTCGGGACTGTTTTTT.

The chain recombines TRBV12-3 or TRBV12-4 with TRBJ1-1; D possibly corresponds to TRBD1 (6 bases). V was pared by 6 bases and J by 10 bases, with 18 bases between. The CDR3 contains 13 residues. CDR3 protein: CASSPREGVAAFF. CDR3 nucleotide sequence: TGTGCCAGCAGCCCTCGAGAGGGGGTGGCAGCTTTCTTT.

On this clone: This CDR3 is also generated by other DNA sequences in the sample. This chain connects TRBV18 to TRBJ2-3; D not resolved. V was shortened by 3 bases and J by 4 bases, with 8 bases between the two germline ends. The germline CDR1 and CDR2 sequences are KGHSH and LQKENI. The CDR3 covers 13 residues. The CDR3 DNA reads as TGTGCCAGCTCACCCCCGTCCGCAGATACGCAGTATTTT. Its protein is CASSPPSADTQYF.

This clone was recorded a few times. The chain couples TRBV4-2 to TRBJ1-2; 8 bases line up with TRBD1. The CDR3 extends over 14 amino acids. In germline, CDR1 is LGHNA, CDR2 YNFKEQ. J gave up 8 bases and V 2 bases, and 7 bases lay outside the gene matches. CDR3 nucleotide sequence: TGTGCCAGCAGCCAACAGACAGGGGCCGACGGCTACACCTTC. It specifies CASSQQTGADGYTF.

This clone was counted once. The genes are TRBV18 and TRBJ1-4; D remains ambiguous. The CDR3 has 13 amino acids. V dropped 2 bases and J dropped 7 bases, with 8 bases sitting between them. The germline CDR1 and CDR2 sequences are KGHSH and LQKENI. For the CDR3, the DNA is TGTGCCAGCTCACCAAGCCTTGGTGAAAAACTGTTTTTT. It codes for CASSPSLGEKLFF.

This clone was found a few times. The CDR3 loop is CASSRDSLGGETQYF. The CDR3 DNA follows: TGTGCCAGCAGCCGGGACTCCCTAGGAGGAGAGACCCAGTACTTC. This chain joins TRBV5-4 and TRBJ2-5; D possibly corresponds to TRBD2 (6 bases). The CDR3 length is 15 residues. Germline CDR1 reads SGHNT; CDR2 reads YYREEE (reference sequence). Trimming left V 4 bases short and J 4 bases short, with 17 bases between.

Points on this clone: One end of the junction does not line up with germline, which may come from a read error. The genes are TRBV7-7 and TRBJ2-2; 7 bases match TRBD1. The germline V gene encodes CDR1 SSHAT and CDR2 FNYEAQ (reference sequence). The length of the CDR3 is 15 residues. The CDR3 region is CASSLGQGDTGELFF. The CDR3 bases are TGTGCTAGCAGCTTAGGGCAGGGGGACACCGGGGAGCTGTTTTTT. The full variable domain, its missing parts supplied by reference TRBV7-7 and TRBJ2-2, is GAGVSQSPRYKVTKRGQDVTLRCDPISSHATLYWYQQALGQGPEFLTYFNYEAQPDKSGLPSDRFSAERPEGSISTLTIQRTEQRDSAMYRCASSLGQGDTGELFFGEGSRLTVL.

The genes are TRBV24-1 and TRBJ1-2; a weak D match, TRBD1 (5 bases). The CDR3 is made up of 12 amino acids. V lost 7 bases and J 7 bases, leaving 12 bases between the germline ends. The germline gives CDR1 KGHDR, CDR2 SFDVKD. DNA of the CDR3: TGTGCCACCAGAAAGGGGAAGCGTGGCTACACCTTC. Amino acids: CATRKGKRGYTF.

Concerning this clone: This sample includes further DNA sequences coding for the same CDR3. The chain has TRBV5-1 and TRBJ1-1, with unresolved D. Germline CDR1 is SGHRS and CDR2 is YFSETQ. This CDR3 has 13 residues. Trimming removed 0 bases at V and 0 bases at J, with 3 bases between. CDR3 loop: CASSLELNTEAFF. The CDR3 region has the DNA TGCGCCAGCAGCTTGGAGCTGAACACTGAAGCTTTCTTT.

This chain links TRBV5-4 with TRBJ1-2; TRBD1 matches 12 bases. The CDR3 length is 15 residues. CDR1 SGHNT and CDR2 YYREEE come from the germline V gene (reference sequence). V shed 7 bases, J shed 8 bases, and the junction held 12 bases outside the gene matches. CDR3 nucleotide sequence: TGTGCCAGCGTCCACCGGGACAGGGGGCTTGAGGGCTACACCTTC. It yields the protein CASVHRDRGLEGYTF. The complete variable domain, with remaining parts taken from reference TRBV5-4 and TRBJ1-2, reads ETGVTQSPTHLIKTRGQQVTLRCSSQSGHNTVSWYQQALGQGPQFIFQYYREEENGRGNFPPRFSGLQFPNYSSELNVNALELDDSALYLCASVHRDRGLEGYTFGSGTRLTVV.

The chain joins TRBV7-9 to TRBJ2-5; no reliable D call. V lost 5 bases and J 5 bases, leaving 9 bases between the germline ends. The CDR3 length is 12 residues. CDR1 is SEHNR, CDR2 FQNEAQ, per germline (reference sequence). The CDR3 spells CASSPSEETQYF. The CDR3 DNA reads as TGTGCCAGCAGCCCCTCCGAGGAGACCCAGTACTTC. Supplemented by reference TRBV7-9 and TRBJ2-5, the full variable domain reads DTGVSQNPRHKITKRGQNVTFRCDPISEHNRLYWYRQTLGQGPEFLTYFQNEAQLEKSRLLSDRFSAERPKGSFSTLEIQRTEQGDSAMYLCASSPSEETQYFGPGTRLLVL.

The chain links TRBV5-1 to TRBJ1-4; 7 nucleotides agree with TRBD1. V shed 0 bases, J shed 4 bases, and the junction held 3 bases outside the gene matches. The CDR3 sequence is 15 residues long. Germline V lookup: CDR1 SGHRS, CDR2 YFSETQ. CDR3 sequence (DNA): TGCGCCAGCAGCTTGGCGGGACAGCGTAATGAAAAACTGTTTTTT. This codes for CASSLAGQRNEKLFF.